Given below is one T cell receptor beta chain in context. Its specificity is not known. A clone one base away is much larger, so this may be a read error. With a J-beta primer mix and a sample-barcoded 5' primer, a second PCR ran roughly 6 to 11 cycles. Every sample gave at least 2.5 million paired-end reads containing CDR3. Each CDR3 protein is one row after TCRdb ran MiXCR on the 5' RACE reads. The sample yields hundreds of thousands of distinct CDR3 sequences, about 30% seen once. This sample is drawn from a study of blood T cells in healthy people across ages. In the study overall: About one barcoded TCR beta cDNA was captured per two T cells.

The CDR3 is made up of 17 amino acids. Germline CDR1 is LNHNV and CDR2 is YYDKDF (reference sequence). V shed 5 bases, J shed 11 bases, and the junction held 21 bases outside the gene matches. Whole-study findings and limits: PBMCs were not sorted, which prevented a conclusive comparison of naive versus antigen-experienced cells.

This sequence joins TRBV15 and TRBJ2-5, with TRBD1 identical over 9 bases. This receptor was obtained from a woman of 80 years or more in good health. The source material was blood. The CDR3 coding sequence is TGTGCCACCAGCGGAACTTCCCCGGGACAGGGTATCTATGAGCAGTACTTC. Translated, it gives CATSGTSPGQGIYEQYF.